This T cell receptor beta chain was sequenced in a study of T cell responses to AZD1222 COVID-19 vaccine. Assay: immunoSEQ multiplex PCR; the TCRdb copy retains only in-frame clones and omits some. The sample yields approximately 150,000 clones, approximately 89% seen once. CDR1 is MNHEY, CDR2 SVGAGI, per germline. The CDR3 covers 15 residues. Trimming pared 4 bases from V and 4 bases from J, leaving 14 bases between. The sample in question was peripheral blood, obtained 28 days after the second AZD1222 dose. The receptor was isolated from an adult who received the AZD1222 COVID-19 vaccine. The chain has TRBV6-5 and TRBJ2-1; D is possibly TRBD1 (6 bases). The CDR3 region is CASSLAGTTYNEQFF. For the CDR3, the DNA is TGTGCCAGCAGTTTAGCCGGGACAACATACAATGAGCAGTTCTTC.